These 18 T cell receptor beta chains share one sample of origin, sequenced in a study of PD-1 blockade in classical Hodgkin lymphoma. Profiling relied on immunoSEQ multiplex PCR, and the TCRdb table lists in-frame clones only, not all of them. The sample has roughly 20,000 clones, 90% to 95% seen once. Time point of the sample: newly diagnosed, previously untreated cHL patient sample. The sequencing input was peripheral blood mononuclear cells (PBMCs). Receptor source: a human donor with classical Hodgkin lymphoma.

The chain links TRBV5-1 to TRBJ2-4; D unresolved. CDR1 is SGHRS and CDR2 is YFSETQ in the germline V gene. Trimming shortened V by 5 bases and J by 6 bases, and 6 bases separated the two germline ends. The CDR3 has 11 amino acids. Here the CDR3 reads CASRIGNIQYF. The DNA of the CDR3 is TGCGCCAGCAGAATTGGAAACATTCAGTACTTC. Supplemented by reference TRBV5-1 and TRBJ2-4, the full variable domain reads KAGVTQTPRYLIKTRGQQVTLSCSPISGHRSVSWYQQTPGQGLQFLFEYFSETQRNKGNFPGRFSGRQFSNSRSEMNVSTLELGDSALYLCASRIGNIQYFGAGTRLSVL.

This chain connects TRBV7-4 to TRBJ2-6; D unclear. The CDR3 is 17 amino acids. Trimming left V 5 bases short and J 5 bases short, with 19 bases between. The germline V gene has CDR1 SGHVT and CDR2 SQSDAQ. CDR3 nucleotides: TGTGCCAGCAGCCTTTTCTACTCACAAAGTCGGGCCAACGTCCTGACTTTC. Translated, it gives CASSLFYSQSRANVLTF.

The genes are TRBV6-5 and TRBJ1-6; possibly TRBD1 for D (5 bases). The CDR3 loop spans 14 amino acids. Germline CDR1 and CDR2: MNHEY and SVGAGI. The germline V and J ends were trimmed by 6 bases and 9 bases, with 15 bases remaining between them. CDR3 amino acids: CASRSRGSGSPLHF. CDR3 in DNA: TGTGCCAGCAGGTCGAGGGGATCGGGTTCACCCCTCCACTTT.

The chain has TRBV27 and TRBJ2-1, with D unresolved. CDR1 and CDR2 (germline): MNHEY, SMNVEV (reference sequence). V lost 7 bases to trimming and J lost 2 bases, with 12 bases between them. The CDR3 is 14 residues long. The CDR3 DNA sequence: TGTGCCAGCACCAATTTGGGCGCCTACAATGAGCAGTTCTTC. This sequence encodes CASTNLGAYNEQFF.

The chain links TRBV13 to TRBJ1-6; no clear D gene. The length of the CDR3 is 14 residues. V dropped 8 bases and J dropped 2 bases, with 10 bases sitting between them. Germline assignment: CDR1 PRHDT and CDR2 FYEKMQ (reference sequence). The CDR3 reads CASGTATYNSPLHF. Here the CDR3 DNA reads TGTGCCAGCGGAACAGCGACCTATAATTCACCCCTCCACTTT.

The genes are TRBV6-1 and TRBJ2-5, with 11 bases aligning to TRBD2. CDR1 is MNHNS and CDR2 is SASEGT in the germline V gene. This CDR3 spans 16 amino acids. J gave up 1 base and V 4 bases, and 5 bases lay outside the gene matches. CDR3 amino acids: CASSVRLAGFQETQYF. The CDR3 region has the DNA TGTGCCAGCAGTGTCCGACTAGCGGGGTTCCAAGAGACCCAGTACTTC.

The gene calls are TRBV7-9 and TRBJ1-1, with D possibly being TRBD1 (6 bases). The CDR3 has 14 amino acids. V shed 7 bases and J shed 3 bases, with 15 bases lying between them. Germline V gene sequence: CDR1 SEHNR, CDR2 FQNEAQ (reference sequence). CDR3 sequence: CASTGAGRYTEAFF. CDR3 DNA: TGTGCCAGCACGGGGGCAGGGCGATACACTGAAGCTTTCTTT.

This chain links TRBV11-2 with TRBJ2-7; tentatively, D is TRBD2 (5 bases). CDR3 length: 11 residues. Trimming left V 5 bases short and J 7 bases short, with 9 bases between. Germline CDR1 SGHAT, CDR2 FQNNGV. The CDR3 DNA reads as TGTGCCAGCAGCAACCGAGGGGAGCAGTACTTC. Translating gives CASSNRGEQYF. The complete variable domain, with remaining parts taken from reference TRBV11-2 and TRBJ2-7, reads EAGVAQSPRYKIIEKRQSVAFWCNPISGHATLYWYQQILGQGPKLLIQFQNNGVVDDSQLPKDRFSAERLKGVDSTLKIQPAKLEDSAVYLCASSNRGEQYFGPGTRLTVT.

The V call is TRBV18, the J call TRBJ2-2, with 11 bases that match TRBD1. V dropped 3 bases and J dropped 0; count of bases not matched to a gene: 3. Germline-derived CDR1 and CDR2 are KGHSH and LQKENI. CDR3 length equals 17 residues. The CDR3 loop reads CASSPRDRGANTGELFF. The CDR3, as DNA: TGTGCCAGCTCACCGCGGGACAGGGGGGCGAACACCGGGGAGCTGTTTTTT.

In this sample, this clone turned up once. The rearrangement links TRBV9 to TRBJ1-5; D not resolved. CDR3 size: 14 residues. Between the trimmed V and J ends, which lost 6 bases and 3 bases, there was a span of 13 bases. The V gene's germline CDR1 is SGDLS and CDR2 YYNGEE. The CDR3 is CASTPGPFNQPQHF. The DNA of the CDR3 is TGTGCCAGCACACCAGGTCCCTTCAATCAGCCCCAGCATTTT.

The chain joins TRBV6-4 to TRBJ1-1; tentative D call: TRBD1 (6 bases). The V end lost 7 bases, the J end lost 2 bases, and 14 bases lay between the germline ends. The CDR3 contains 14 residues. Looked up from germline, CDR1 is MRHNA and CDR2 is SNTAGT. CDR3 residues: CASNRDNGNTEAFF. The CDR3 DNA follows: TGTGCCAGCAACCGGGACAACGGAAACACTGAAGCTTTCTTT.

The chain combines TRBV27 with TRBJ2-1; TRBD1 matches 7 bases. Per the germline V gene, CDR1 is MNHEY and CDR2 is SMNVEV (reference sequence). The CDR3 extends over 15 amino acids. V lost 5 bases and J lost 5; bases outside the gene matches: 9. The CDR3 loop reads CASSITGARNNEQFF. Written as DNA, the CDR3 is TGTGCCAGCAGTATAACAGGGGCCCGGAACAATGAGCAGTTCTTC.

A single count supports this clone. The rearrangement joins TRBV7-2 to TRBJ1-6; D may be TRBD1 (5 bases). CDR3 length: 14 amino acids. The germline V and J ends were trimmed by 6 bases and 10 bases, with 16 bases remaining between them. Germline CDR1 is SGHTA and CDR2 is FQGNSA. In nucleotides, the CDR3 is TGTGCCAGCAGACCCACAGGTATTGGATCACCCCTCCACTTT. This gives the protein CASRPTGIGSPLHF.

The V call is TRBV7-2, the J call TRBJ1-2; D may be TRBD1 (6 bases). Germline V gene data show CDR1 as SGHTA and CDR2 as FQGNSA. Trimming removed 1 base from V and 9 bases from J, with 15 bases in between. The length of the CDR3 is 14 residues. The CDR3 nucleotides read TGTGCCAGCAGCTTAGGACAGGCAGTTACGCGCTACACCTTC. Protein sequence: CASSLGQAVTRYTF.

This sequence joins TRBV11-2 and TRBJ2-3; tentative D call: TRBD2 (5 bases). The CDR3 is made up of 15 amino acids. Germline CDR1 and CDR2: SGHAT and FQNNGV. Trimming shortened V by 5 bases and J by 2 bases, and 14 bases separated the two germline ends. DNA of the CDR3: TGTGCCAGCAGCCCCCTATGGGAGTTCACAGATACGCAGTATTTT. It specifies CASSPLWEFTDTQYF.

The V call is TRBV10-3, the J call TRBJ2-3; the match to TRBD2 covers 9 bases. This CDR3 is 14 amino acids long. V shed 10 bases and J 5 bases; nucleotides not matched to a gene: 10. Germline V gives CDR1 ENHRY, CDR2 SYGVKD. DNA for the CDR3: TGTGCCACCCGAGCGGGGGGCACATTAGATACGCAGTATTTT. Its translation is CATRAGGTLDTQYF.

The V gene is TRBV18, the J gene TRBJ2-5, with 8 bases matching TRBD1. The CDR3 consists of 16 residues. With V trimmed by 5 bases and J by 3 bases, 11 bases remained unmatched. Germline V gives CDR1 KGHSH, CDR2 LQKENI. The CDR3 sequence: CASSSAGVTGEETQYF. DNA for the CDR3: TGTGCCAGCTCATCGGCCGGAGTGACAGGGGAAGAGACCCAGTACTTC.

The V gene is TRBV4-1, the J gene TRBJ1-2; the D is unclear. Deletions cut 4 bases from V and 5 bases from J, with 17 bases between. The germline V gene has CDR1 MGHRA and CDR2 YSYEKL. The CDR3 consists of 15 residues. CDR3 nucleotides: TGCGCCAGCAGCCCCCTTTGGCGGGGAGGTTATGGCTACACCTTC. Translation gives CASSPLWRGGYGYTF.